A single sample is the source of the 5 T cell receptor beta chains below, sequenced in a study of CD8 T cells in Susac syndrome. After extraction with the RNeasy kit, roughly 0.5 to 1 ug of the RNA was reverse transcribed using random hexamers. TCRdb reprocessed the immunoSEQ multiplex PCR reads via MiXCR and lists one record per CDR3 protein. Among roughly 200,000 distinct CDR3 sequences listed, 85% to 95% were seen once. What was sequenced was CD4+ T cells from PBMCs. The receptors derive from a human donor with multiple sclerosis.

J is TRBJ2-1 and V is TRBV7-2; a weak D match, TRBD2 (7 bases). The CDR3 length is 14 residues. V shed 5 bases and J shed 8 bases, with 16 bases lying between them. The germline gives CDR1 SGHTA, CDR2 FQGNSA. This CDR3 reads CASSPGAGRDEQFF. The CDR3 region has the DNA TGTGCCAGCAGCCCGGGGGCGGGGAGGGATGAGCAGTTCTTC.

The chain employs TRBV29-1 and TRBJ2-1; D gene ambiguous. Per germline, CDR1 SQVTM and CDR2 ANQGSEA. Trimming left V 5 bases short and J 8 bases short, with 13 bases between. This CDR3 region has 12 residues. The CDR3 DNA follows: TGCAGCGTTTCCGGTCGTCTGGATGAGCAGTTCTTC. Its translation is CSVSGRLDEQFF.

This rearrangement joins TRBV12-3 or TRBV12-4 to TRBJ2-7; D is possibly TRBD1 (6 bases). CDR3 length equals 14 residues. Trimming removed 4 bases from V and 6 bases from J, with 16 bases in between. The CDR3 region is CASSYIGTLFEQYF. CDR3 nucleotides: TGTGCCAGCAGTTATATCGGGACACTCTTCGAGCAGTACTTC.

The chain couples TRBV15 to TRBJ2-4; 7 bases align to TRBD1. Germline trimming cut 3 bases from V and 0 bases from J; bases unmatched to any gene: 14. The germline gives CDR1 LNHNV, CDR2 YYDKDF (reference sequence). This CDR3 has 19 amino acids. The CDR3 region has the DNA TGTGCCACCAGCAGGGGTGGGACAGCCCCAATCCTAGCCAAAAACATTCAGTACTTC. This encodes CATSRGGTAPILAKNIQYF.

The V gene is TRBV9, the J gene TRBJ2-6; D is possibly TRBD1 or TRBD2 (5 bases each). Trimming removed 0 bases at V and 19 bases at J, with 11 bases between. The CDR3 is made up of 11 amino acids. The germline gives CDR1 SGDLS, CDR2 YYNGEE. The CDR3: CASSVEGTLTF. The CDR3 coding sequence is TGTGCCAGCAGCGTAGAAGGGACCTTAACTTTC.